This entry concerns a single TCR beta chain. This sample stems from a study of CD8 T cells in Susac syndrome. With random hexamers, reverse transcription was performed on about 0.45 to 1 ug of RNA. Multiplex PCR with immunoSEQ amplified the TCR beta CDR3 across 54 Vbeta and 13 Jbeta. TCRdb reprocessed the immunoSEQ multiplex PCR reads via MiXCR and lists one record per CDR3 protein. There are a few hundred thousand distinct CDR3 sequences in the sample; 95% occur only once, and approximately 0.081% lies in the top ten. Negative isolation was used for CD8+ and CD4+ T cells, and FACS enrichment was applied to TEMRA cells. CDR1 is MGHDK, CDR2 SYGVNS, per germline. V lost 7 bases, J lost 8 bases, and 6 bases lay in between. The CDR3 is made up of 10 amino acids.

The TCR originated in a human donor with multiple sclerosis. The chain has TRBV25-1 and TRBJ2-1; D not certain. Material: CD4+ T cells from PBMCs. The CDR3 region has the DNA TGTGCCAGCACCCCCGATGAGCAGTTCTTC. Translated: CASTPDEQFF. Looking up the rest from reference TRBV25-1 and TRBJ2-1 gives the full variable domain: EADIYQTPRYLVIGTGKKITLECSQTMGHDKMYWYQQDPGMELHLIHYSYGVNSTEKGDLSSESTVSRIRTEHFPLTLESARPSHTSQYLCASTPDEQFFGPGTRLTVL.